These T cell receptor beta chains were read from a single sample in a study of technical replicates of blood from several donors. Sequencing was performed with immunoSEQ multiplex PCR; in TCRdb, only in-frame clones are kept and a portion is missing. The repertoire holds about 81,000 clones, under 95% seen once, with roughly 0.25% in the top ten. The sequenced sample consisted of T cells isolated from PBMCs. These receptors all come from a human donor in good health. Each CDR3 is given with its conserved first and last residue. Each record gives: J gene, D gene, clone size, V gene, CDR3 DNA, CDR3 protein. The D gene is left open where the match is weak. Expanded clones are given a class, and other clones once, few, many or no size at all.

TRBJ2-3	-	-	TRBV9	TGTGCCAGCAGCGTGACATCTAGCACAGATACGCAGTATTTT	CASSVTSSTDTQYF
TRBJ2-2	-	-	TRBV28	TGTGCCAGCAGTTTTGACAGAGCGAACACCGGGGAGCTGTTTTTT	CASSFDRANTGELFF
TRBJ1-1	TRBD1	-	TRBV6-5	TGTGCCAGCAGTCGACCACAGGGGTCCACTGAAGCTTTCTTT	CASSRPQGSTEAFF
TRBJ2-3	-	-	TRBV29-1	TGCAGCGTTGAGGCACCCTGGAGCGGAGATACGCAGTATTTT	CSVEAPWSGDTQYF
TRBJ2-5	-	-	TRBV7-3	TGTGCCAGCAGCCCCCGAGCGGGCTTGAGGGAGACCCAGTACTTC	CASSPRAGLRETQYF
TRBJ2-1	TRBD1	-	TRBV25-1	TGTGCCAGCAGGCGGGAGGACAGGGGGCCCTACAATGAGCAGTTCTTC	CASRREDRGPYNEQFF
TRBJ1-5	-	-	TRBV28	TGTGCCAGCAGTTTCGGGGATTTCAATCAGCCCCAGCATTTT	CASSFGDFNQPQHF
TRBJ2-3	TRBD2	-	TRBV4-1	TGCGCCAGCAGCCAAGAAAGACGGGGGGGCGTCTCAGATACGCAGTATTTT	CASSQERRGGVSDTQYF
TRBJ2-4	-	-	TRBV4-1	TGCGCCAGCAGCCAAGGTTGGTTCGGTAAGATAGCCAAAAACATTCAGTACTTC	CASSQGWFGKIAKNIQYF
TRBJ1-1	-	-	TRBV9	TGTGCCAGCAGCGTAGGAGGGCACACTGAAGCTTTCTTT	CASSVGGHTEAFF
TRBJ2-5	-	-	TRBV5-1	TGCGCCAGCAGCTTGGCGGGATCTTGGGAGACCCAGTACTTC	CASSLAGSWETQYF
TRBJ1-5	TRBD1	-	TRBV11-2	TGTGCCAGCAGCCTTATCGGACAGGGTGTTTTGGAGCCCCAGCATTTT	CASSLIGQGVLEPQHF
TRBJ2-5	TRBD2	-	TRBV6-1	TGTGCCAGCAGTGAACACCCGATTAGCGGGGGGGCGACCCAGTACTTC	CASSEHPISGGATQYF
TRBJ1-2	TRBD1	-	TRBV5-4	TGTGCCAGCAGCTCCTGGGTAGGGACAGGGGGTTTCGCTGGCTACACCTTC	CASSSWVGTGGFAGYTF
TRBJ1-5	-	-	TRBV2	TGTGCCAGCAGTGACGTTTTGGACAGAAATACCAATCAGCCCCAGCATTTT	CASSDVLDRNTNQPQHF
TRBJ1-5	TRBD1	-	TRBV27	TGTGCCAGCAGTTTGACTACAGGGGTAGGTCAGCCCCAGCATTTT	CASSLTTGVGQPQHF
TRBJ1-2	-	once	TRBV10-3	TGTGCCATCAGTGAGTCGTCTGGGGCCGGTGGCTACACCTTC	CAISESSGAGGYTF
TRBJ2-7	-	-	TRBV5-1	TGCGCCAGCAGCTGGACGGGGGACCGATACTACGAGCAGTACTTC	CASSWTGDRYYEQYF
TRBJ1-5	-	-	TRBV10-3	TGTGCCATCAGCGGGAAGGGCCCATATAGCAATCAGCCCCAGCATTTT	CAISGKGPYSNQPQHF
TRBJ1-5	-	-	TRBV2	TGTGCCAGCAGACGACAGAGTAGCAATCAGCCCCAGCATTTT	CASRRQSSNQPQHF
TRBJ2-7	-	-	TRBV11-3	TGTGCCAGCAGCGCGGGACAGCAAACCTACGAGCAGTACTTC	CASSAGQQTYEQYF
TRBJ2-7	-	once	TRBV11-2	TGTGCCAGCACCCCCTCCCAGGACTACTCCTACGAGCAGTACTTC	CASTPSQDYSYEQYF
TRBJ2-2	-	-	TRBV5-1	TGCGCCAGCATGCAGGGGCTTCTAGCGAACACCGGGGAGCTGTTTTTT	CASMQGLLANTGELFF
TRBJ2-5	-	-	TRBV6-1	TGTGCCAGCAGTGGGCAAACCCCGTGGACCCAGTACTTC	CASSGQTPWTQYF
TRBJ2-7	-	-	TRBV15	TGTGCCACCAGCATGACGGGACAACGGTACGAGCAGTACTTC	CATSMTGQRYEQYF
TRBJ1-1	-	-	TRBV5-4	TGTGCCAGCAGCTTGGCCTTGGGTGGCGGCACTGAAGCTTTCTTT	CASSLALGGGTEAFF
TRBJ2-7	TRBD1	few	TRBV6-6	TGTGCCAGCAGTTACGGGACAGGGGAATACGAGCAGTACTTC	CASSYGTGEYEQYF
TRBJ1-5	TRBD1	-	TRBV2	TGTGCCAGCAGTGCGACGGTGACAGGGCTTCAGCCCCAGCATTTT	CASSATVTGLQPQHF
TRBJ2-3	TRBD2	-	TRBV9	TGTGCCAGCAGCGTCCGACTAGCGGATGGAGCAGATACGCAGTATTTT	CASSVRLADGADTQYF
TRBJ2-5	-	-	TRBV10-3	TGTGCCATCAGTGAAGATGGGGCTGCACACCAAGAGACCCAGTACTTC	CAISEDGAAHQETQYF
TRBJ2-1	-	-	TRBV4-1	TGCGCCAGCAGCCAAGATTCTTCAGTTTTCCGAAACAATGAGCAGTTCTTC	CASSQDSSVFRNNEQFF
TRBJ2-5	TRBD2	-	TRBV6-4	TGTGCCAGCAGTAGACTAGCGGGGGACCAAGAGACCCAGTACTTC	CASSRLAGDQETQYF
TRBJ2-1	-	-	TRBV2	TGTGCCAGCCGGGACCCGGGGGAGAATGAGCAGTTCTTC	CASRDPGENEQFF
TRBJ1-2	-	-	TRBV6-5	TGTGCCAGCAGTTCGGGACTCGTCGACTATGGCTACACCTTC	CASSSGLVDYGYTF
TRBJ2-2	TRBD2	-	TRBV19	TGTGCCACCCTACGGGGGGACACCGGGGAGCTGTTTTTT	CATLRGDTGELFF
TRBJ2-1	-	-	TRBV6-1	TGTGCCAGCAGTGAACGTAGGTTTATCAGTTCTAGTGAGCAGTTCTTC	CASSERRFISSSEQFF
TRBJ1-1	-	-	TRBV28	TGTGCCAGCGGGGGCCTTAACACTGAAGCTTTCTTT	CASGGLNTEAFF